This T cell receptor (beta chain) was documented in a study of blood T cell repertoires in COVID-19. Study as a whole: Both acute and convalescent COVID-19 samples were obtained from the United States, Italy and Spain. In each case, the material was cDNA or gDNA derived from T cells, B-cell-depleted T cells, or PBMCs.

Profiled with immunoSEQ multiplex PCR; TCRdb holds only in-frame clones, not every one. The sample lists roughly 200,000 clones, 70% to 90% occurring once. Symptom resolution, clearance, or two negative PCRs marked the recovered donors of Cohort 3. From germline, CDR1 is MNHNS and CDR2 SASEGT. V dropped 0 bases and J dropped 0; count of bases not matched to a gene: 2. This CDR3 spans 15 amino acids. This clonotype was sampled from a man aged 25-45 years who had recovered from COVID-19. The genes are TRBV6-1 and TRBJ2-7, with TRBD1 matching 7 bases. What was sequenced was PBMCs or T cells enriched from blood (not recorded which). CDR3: CASSEAGDSSYEQYF. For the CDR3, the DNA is TGTGCCAGCAGTGAAGCGGGGGACAGCTCCTACGAGCAGTACTTC.